One and the same sample provided the 27 T cell receptor beta chains below, sequenced in a study of blood T cell repertoires in COVID-19. The method was immunoSEQ multiplex PCR; TCRdb's version includes in-frame clones alone and lacks a portion of them. The table lists 250,000 to 300,000 clones, approximately 87% of them singletons. Sequencing input: peripheral blood. These receptors were taken from a woman under 40 with COVID-19, enrolled during active disease.

The chain recombines TRBV7-9 with TRBJ2-1; no clear D gene. The CDR3 sequence is 12 residues long. Trimming pared 4 bases from V and 7 bases from J, leaving 8 bases between. Germline values: CDR1 SEHNR, CDR2 FQNEAQ (reference sequence). The CDR3 region has the DNA TGTGCCAGCAGCTACGGAGCGAATGAGCAGTTCTTC. Translation: CASSYGANEQFF.

This chain uses TRBV7-8 with TRBJ2-1; a possible D gene is TRBD1 (6 bases). CDR3 length: 15 amino acids. With 5 bases removed from V and 5 bases from J, the gap between germline ends came to 16 bases. Germline values: CDR1 SGHVS, CDR2 FQNEAQ. As DNA, the CDR3 is TGTGCCAGCAGCCCGTACAGGGCGCGGGACAATGAGCAGTTCTTC. Amino acid sequence: CASSPYRARDNEQFF.

The chain carries TRBV27 and TRBJ2-5; a possible D gene is TRBD2 (6 bases). The CDR3 is 16 amino acids. V was pared by 5 bases and J by 5 bases, with 21 bases between. In germline, CDR1 is MNHEY, CDR2 SMNVEV (reference sequence). The CDR3 DNA reads TGTGCCAGCAGTCCTTTATTCGGGGGAATCGGGGAGACCCAGTACTTC. This gives the protein CASSPLFGGIGETQYF.

The rearrangement links TRBV3-1 (or the pseudogene TRBV3-2) to TRBJ2-3; 7 bases are shared with TRBD2. The CDR3 sequence is 15 residues long. V shed 10 bases, J shed 0 bases, and the junction held 10 bases outside the gene matches. The germline gives CDR1 LGHDT, CDR2 YNNKEL (reference sequence). CDR3 bases: TGTGCCACCCGGGGAGCGGGGCCTAGCACAGATACGCAGTATTTT. Translated, it gives CATRGAGPSTDTQYF.

The gene calls are TRBV5-1 and TRBJ2-2, with a possible D match to TRBD1 (6 bases). The CDR3 length is 14 residues. Trimming removed 4 bases from V and 5 bases from J, with 12 bases in between. CDR1 is SGHRS, CDR2 YFSETQ, per germline. This chain's CDR3 is CASSRAQGTGELFF. CDR3 bases: TGCGCCAGCAGCCGGGCACAGGGAACCGGGGAGCTGTTTTTT. Filled out from reference TRBV5-1 and TRBJ2-2, the complete variable domain reads KAGVTQTPRYLIKTRGQQVTLSCSPISGHRSVSWYQQTPGQGLQFLFEYFSETQRNKGNFPGRFSGRQFSNSRSEMNVSTLELGDSALYLCASSRAQGTGELFFGEGSRLTVL.

There are a few counts of this clone. The chain couples TRBV5-6 to TRBJ2-7; D is ambiguous. There are 14 residues in the CDR3. From germline, CDR1 is SGHDT and CDR2 YYEEEE. Trimming took off 0 bases at V and 7 bases at J, with 14 bases between the two ends. The CDR3 region is CASSLGARASEQYF. The CDR3 region has the DNA TGTGCCAGCAGCTTGGGGGCTCGAGCTTCGGAGCAGTACTTC.

This sequence joins TRBV4-1 and TRBJ2-7; TRBD2 agrees at 8 bases. The CDR3 consists of 16 residues. CDR1 and CDR2 (germline): MGHRA, YSYEKL. V shed 0 bases and J 2 bases; nucleotides not matched to a gene: 6. This chain's CDR3 is CASSQDSLAGPYEQYF. The CDR3 nucleotides are TGCGCCAGCAGCCAAGATTCCCTAGCGGGCCCCTACGAGCAGTACTTC.

This chain uses TRBV24-1 with TRBJ2-5; tentative D call: TRBD1 (6 bases). The CDR3 is 16 amino acids. CDR1 KGHDR and CDR2 SFDVKD come from the germline V gene. Trimming left V 3 bases short and J 2 bases short, with 15 bases between. CDR3 sequence: CATSDPMRTEQETQYF. In nucleotides, the CDR3 is TGTGCCACCAGTGATCCTATGAGGACAGAGCAAGAGACCCAGTACTTC.

Details on this clone: At the DNA level, this CDR3 is encoded by other sequences in the same sample as well. This chain links TRBV28 with TRBJ2-7, with D hard to call. In germline, CDR1 is MDHEN, CDR2 SYDVKM. The CDR3 is made up of 13 amino acids. V lost 3 bases and J lost 3, with 9 bases in between. CDR3 residues: CASSLGSSYEQYF. CDR3 nucleotides: TGTGCCAGCAGTTTGGGCTCAAGCTACGAGCAGTACTTC.

V usage is TRBV3-1 (or the pseudogene TRBV3-2) and J usage is TRBJ2-1; D may be TRBD1 (6 bases). V was trimmed by 1 base and J by 8 bases, leaving 12 bases between them. This CDR3 is 14 amino acids long. Germline V gene data show CDR1 as LGHDT and CDR2 as YNNKEL (reference sequence). CDR3 in amino acids: CASSQVTGPDEQFF. CDR3 DNA: TGTGCCAGCAGCCAAGTAACAGGGCCAGATGAGCAGTTCTTC.

V gene TRBV14 combines with J gene TRBJ1-3; possibly TRBD1 for D (6 bases). With 3 bases removed from V and 2 bases from J, the gap between germline ends came to 17 bases. The CDR3 loop spans 17 amino acids. Germline V gene lookup returns CDR1 SGHDN and CDR2 FVKESK. The CDR3 spells CASSHPRGAATGNTIYF. In nucleotides, the CDR3 is TGTGCCAGCAGCCACCCCCGGGGGGCAGCTACTGGAAACACCATATATTTT. The variable domain in full, completed from reference TRBV14 and TRBJ1-3, reads EAGVTQFPSHSVIEKGQTVTLRCDPISGHDNLYWYRRVMGKEIKFLLHFVKESKQDESGMPNNRFLAERTGGTYSTLKVQPAELEDSGVYFCASSHPRGAATGNTIYFGEGSWLTVV.

Only a few counts were recorded for this clone. The chain joins TRBV5-1 to TRBJ2-1; D is ambiguous. This CDR3 comprises 13 residues. V lost 1 base and J lost 5, with 7 bases in between. Germline lookup yields CDR1 SGHRS and CDR2 YFSETQ. In DNA form, the CDR3 reads TGCGCCAGCAGCTTGACTACAAACAATGAGCAGTTCTTC. Translating it yields CASSLTTNNEQFF.

This chain links TRBV27 with TRBJ2-3; TRBD1 might be the D (5 bases). Germline V lookup: CDR1 MNHEY, CDR2 SMNVEV (reference sequence). The CDR3 spans 16 residues. Between the trimmed V and J ends, which lost 6 bases and 3 bases, there was a span of 19 bases. This chain's CDR3 is CASRGVVTAQTDTQYF. The CDR3 DNA sequence: TGTGCCAGCAGGGGTGTAGTGACAGCACAAACAGATACGCAGTATTTT.

The V call is TRBV7-8, the J call TRBJ1-4, with D unclear. CDR1 and CDR2 (germline): SGHVS, FQNEAQ. Between the trimmed V and J ends, which lost 5 bases and 4 bases, there was a span of 5 bases. The CDR3 is 12 amino acids. The CDR3 DNA sequence: TGTGCCAGCAGCCAATATAATGAAAAACTGTTTTTT. Residues: CASSQYNEKLFF.

The chain couples TRBV4-1 to TRBJ2-5, with D perhaps matching TRBD2 (6 bases). The CDR3 totals 17 residues. V gave up 4 bases and J gave up 7 bases, with 25 bases separating them. CDR1 and CDR2 (germline): MGHRA, YSYEKL. Here the CDR3 reads CASSRKITGELSGTQYF. The CDR3 DNA is TGCGCCAGCAGCCGCAAGATCACGGGGGAGTTGAGCGGGACCCAGTACTTC.

The chain combines TRBV6-6 with TRBJ1-1; 9 nucleotides match TRBD1. V dropped 2 bases and J dropped 1; count of bases not matched to a gene: 2. CDR1 and CDR2 from the germline V gene are MNHNY and SVGAGI (reference sequence). The CDR3 runs 15 residues. CDR3 DNA sequence: TGTGCCAGCAGTTACCCGACAGGGGGGAACACTGAAGCTTTCTTT. Its protein is CASSYPTGGNTEAFF.

This clone was found once. The rearrangement uses TRBV27 and TRBJ2-6, with no clear D. The CDR3 is 14 amino acids. Trimming left V 6 bases short and J 0 bases short, with 6 bases between. From germline, CDR1 is MNHEY and CDR2 SMNVEV (reference sequence). CDR3 protein: CASSIISGANVLTF. In nucleotides, the CDR3 is TGTGCCAGCAGCATCATCTCTGGGGCCAACGTCCTGACTTTC. Variable domain in full (rest from reference TRBV27 and TRBJ2-6): EAQVTQNPRYLITVTGKKLTVTCSQNMNHEYMSWYRQDPGLGLRQIYYSMNVEVTDKGDVPEGYKVSRKEKRNFPLILESPSPNQTSLYFCASSIISGANVLTFGAGSRLTVL.

In the case of this clone: The junction differs from germline at one of its ends, possibly a read error. This chain joins TRBV6-5 and TRBJ2-1, with D perhaps matching TRBD2 (6 bases). Germline V gene sequence: CDR1 MNHEY, CDR2 SVGAGI. This CDR3 has 14 residues. CDR3 protein: CATSSGSSYNEQFF. The CDR3 coding sequence is TGTGCCACCAGTAGCGGCTCCTCCTACAATGAGCAGTTCTTC.

The rearrangement joins TRBV5-1 to TRBJ2-7; D is possibly TRBD1 (8 bases). The V end lost 1 base, the J end lost 4 bases, and 12 bases lay between the germline ends. CDR1 and CDR2 (germline): SGHRS, YFSETQ. This CDR3 region has 14 residues. The CDR3 spells CASSLTGGAYEQYF. For the CDR3, the DNA is TGCGCCAGCAGCTTGACAGGGGGGGCTTACGAGCAGTACTTC.

This clone came up once. The chain employs TRBV2 and TRBJ1-5, with TRBD1 matching 7 bases. Germline CDR1 is SNHLY and CDR2 is FYNNEI. V gave up 4 bases and J gave up 0 bases; unmatched junction bases: 3. CDR3 size: 15 residues. The CDR3 loop is CASSAGTDSNQPQHF. The CDR3 DNA follows: TGTGCCAGCAGTGCCGGGACAGATAGCAATCAGCCCCAGCATTTT. The variable domain in full, completed from reference TRBV2 and TRBJ1-5, reads EPEVTQTPSHQVTQMGQEVILRCVPISNHLYFYWYRQILGQKVEFLVSFYNNEISEKSEIFDDQFSVERPDGSNFTLKIRSTKLEDSAMYFCASSAGTDSNQPQHFGDGTRLSIL.

The rearrangement links TRBV28 to TRBJ2-7, with TRBD1 matching 7 bases. Germline V gives CDR1 MDHEN, CDR2 SYDVKM. After removal of 2 bases from V and 6 bases from J, the junction contained 7 bases not matched to a gene. This CDR3 is built from 14 residues. Written as DNA, the CDR3 is TGTGCCAGCAGTTTAGGAACAGGGGAGACCGAGCAGTACTTC. Protein product: CASSLGTGETEQYF.

The chain employs TRBV4-1 and TRBJ2-3; D is perhaps TRBD2 (5 bases). Trimming stripped 3 bases from V and 1 base from J, with 14 bases between. The CDR3 is 16 residues long. Germline lookup yields CDR1 MGHRA and CDR2 YSYEKL. CDR3 nucleotide sequence: TGCGCCAGCAGCCAGGTGGCGGCGGGCCGCACAGATACGCAGTATTTT. Its protein is CASSQVAAGRTDTQYF.

This clone has just a few counts. The chain links TRBV25-1 to TRBJ2-7; D is perhaps TRBD2 (6 bases). The germline gives CDR1 MGHDK, CDR2 SYGVNS. Trimming left V 5 bases short and J 3 bases short, with 14 bases between. This CDR3 contains 14 residues. The CDR3 DNA is TGTGCCAGCAGTACGGGGGATTCTCTCTACGAGCAGTACTTC. Its protein product is CASSTGDSLYEQYF.

The rearrangement joins TRBV7-9 to TRBJ1-5; D is uncertain. Trimming pared 2 bases from V and 9 bases from J, leaving 11 bases between. Germline loops: CDR1 SEHNR, CDR2 FQNEAQ (reference sequence). The CDR3 contains 13 residues. The CDR3 here is CASSLRAEGPQHF. Here the CDR3 DNA reads TGTGCCAGCAGCTTACGGGCGGAGGGGCCCCAGCATTTT.

The V call is TRBV3-1 (or the pseudogene TRBV3-2), the J call TRBJ2-7; no reliable D call. The V end lost 3 bases, the J end lost 2 bases, and 17 bases lay between the germline ends. The CDR3 contains 16 residues. In germline, CDR1 is LGHDT, CDR2 YNNKEL (reference sequence). The CDR3 spells CASSHADNARPYEQYF. For the CDR3, the DNA is TGTGCCAGCAGCCACGCCGACAACGCGAGACCCTACGAGCAGTACTTC.

V is TRBV19 and J is TRBJ2-7; D is perhaps TRBD2 (6 bases). In germline, CDR1 is LNHDA, CDR2 SQIVND (reference sequence). V was clipped by 3 bases and J by 2 bases, with 8 bases between them. This CDR3 spans 13 amino acids. The CDR3 sequence: CASSIGGAYEQYF. In nucleotides, the CDR3 is TGTGCCAGTAGTATCGGGGGAGCCTACGAGCAGTACTTC.

The table lists this clone with a count of one. The gene calls are TRBV21-1 and TRBJ1-4. TRBV21-1 is a known pseudogene. This CDR3 has 15 amino acids. CDR3 residues: CASTCGGRHPEKLFF. CDR3 in DNA: TGTGCCAGCACCTGCGGGGGGAGACACCCCGAAAAACTGTTTTTT.